This T cell receptor beta chain was recorded in a study of blood T cell repertoires in COVID-19. The length of the CDR3 is 14 residues. The V end was cut by 8 bases, the J end by 1 base, with 13 bases between. CDR1 is MNHEY, CDR2 SVGAGI, per germline. Per the original data handling: Reference gene primer amplification yielded estimated nucleated cell counts. Here immunoSEQ multiplex PCR was the method, and the copy in TCRdb shows in-frame clones only, minus some. V, J and clone size are those of that table, while D and trimming were read from the DNA. The data contain 200,000 to 250,000 clones, about nine tenths of them seen just once; the ten biggest clones take up roughly 6.3%.

This sequence originates from a woman in her twenties or thirties with acute COVID-19. The chain joins TRBV6-5 to TRBJ2-3; TRBD2 is a possible D gene (6 bases). The specimen sequenced was PBMCs or T cells enriched from blood (not recorded which). Here the CDR3 reads CASARGTRTDTQYF. In DNA, the CDR3 is TGTGCCAGCGCACGGGGGACTCGCACAGATACGCAGTATTTT.